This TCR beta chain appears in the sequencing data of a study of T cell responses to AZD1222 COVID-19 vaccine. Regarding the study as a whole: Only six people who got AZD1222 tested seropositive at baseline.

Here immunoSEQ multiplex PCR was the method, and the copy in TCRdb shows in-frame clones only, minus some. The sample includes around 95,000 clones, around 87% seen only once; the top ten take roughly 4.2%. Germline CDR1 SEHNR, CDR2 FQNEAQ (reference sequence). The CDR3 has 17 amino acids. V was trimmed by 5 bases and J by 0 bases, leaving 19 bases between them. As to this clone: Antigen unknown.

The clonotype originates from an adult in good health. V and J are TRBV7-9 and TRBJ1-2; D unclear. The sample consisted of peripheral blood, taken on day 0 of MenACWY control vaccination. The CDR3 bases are TGTGCCAGCAGCCTGCCTTTTTTGGGTTCGGCTAACTATGGCTACACCTTC. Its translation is CASSLPFLGSANYGYTF.